Presented here are 12 T cell receptor beta chains from one specimen sequenced in a study of blood T cell repertoires in COVID-19. Clones were read by immunoSEQ multiplex PCR, and TCRdb kept only the in-frame ones, dropping some. There are more than 250,000 clones in the sample; roughly 87% occur only once, and approximately 5.3% lies in the top ten. The sample taken for sequencing was PBMCs or T cells enriched from blood (not recorded which). The receptors here all came from a woman aged 25-40 years who had recovered from COVID-19.

The chain joins TRBV7-2 to TRBJ1-2; the D is unclear. CDR3 length: 14 amino acids. Trimming shortened V by 5 bases and J by 7 bases, and 17 bases separated the two germline ends. The germline gives CDR1 SGHTA, CDR2 FQGNSA. The CDR3 loop reads CASSVFLRTSGYTF. In nucleotides, the CDR3 is TGTGCCAGCAGCGTTTTTCTTCGGACTTCTGGCTACACCTTC.

The chain carries TRBV3-1 (or the pseudogene TRBV3-2) and TRBJ2-5, with 7 bases fitting TRBD1. The germline gives CDR1 LGHDT, CDR2 YNNKEL (reference sequence). The CDR3 sequence is 15 residues long. V lost 4 bases and J lost 1; bases outside the gene matches: 6. CDR3 bases: TGTGCCAGCAGCCCAATCACAGGGGCCCAAGAGACCCAGTACTTC. It encodes CASSPITGAQETQYF.

V and J are TRBV24-1 and TRBJ2-2; D uncertain. Looked up from germline, CDR1 is KGHDR and CDR2 is SFDVKD. Trimming removed 5 bases at V and 1 base at J, with 4 bases between. This CDR3 has 13 amino acids. The CDR3 spells CATSGQNTGELFF. The CDR3 region has the DNA TGTGCCACCAGTGGGCAGAACACCGGGGAGCTGTTTTTT.

The chain uses TRBV6-5 and TRBJ2-2; D perhaps matches TRBD1 (7 bases). Germline V gene lookup returns CDR1 MNHEY and CDR2 SVGAGI. Trimming took 7 bases from V and 5 from J, leaving 14 bases between them. The CDR3 runs 14 residues. The CDR3 region is CASTTSGGTGELFF. In nucleotides, the CDR3 is TGTGCCAGCACAACTTCAGGGGGGACCGGGGAGCTGTTTTTT.

The CDR3 is CASPGGPGANVLTF. The CDR3 bases are TGTGCCAGCCCGGGGGGCCCTGGGGCCAACGTCCTGACTTTC. The chain joins TRBV7-9 to TRBJ2-6; D might be TRBD2 (7 bases). The CDR3 spans 14 residues. The germline CDR1 and CDR2 sequences are SEHNR and FQNEAQ (reference sequence). Trimming took 8 bases from V and 2 from J, leaving 10 bases between them.

The chain uses TRBV7-9 and TRBJ1-6, with 7 bases identical to TRBD1. The CDR3 is 14 amino acids. The V and J ends lost 3 bases and 10 bases, in that order; junction bases with no gene match: 6. Germline loops: CDR1 SEHNR, CDR2 FQNEAQ (reference sequence). The CDR3 DNA reads as TGTGCCAGCAGCTTTGACAGGGTCCGGTCACCCCTCCACTTT. Translated: CASSFDRVRSPLHF.

The V gene is TRBV5-1, the J gene TRBJ2-2, with TRBD2 matching 8 bases. Germline CDR1 SGHRS, CDR2 YFSETQ. This CDR3 region has 15 residues. The junction had 3 bases not matched to a gene; V was cut back by 0 bases and J by 5 bases. CDR3 loop: CASSLDPGGTGELFF. CDR3 coding DNA: TGCGCCAGCAGCTTGGACCCGGGAGGGACCGGGGAGCTGTTTTTT.

On this clone itself: The junction departs from the called germline gene at one end, perhaps through a read error. V and J are TRBV10-3 and TRBJ1-1, with D perhaps matching TRBD1 (6 bases). The CDR3 loop spans 11 amino acids. Germline lookup yields CDR1 ENHRY and CDR2 SYGVKD. The CDR3 sequence is CAISGRGEPVF. The CDR3 nucleotides read TGTGCCATCAGCGGCAGGGGAGAGCCGGTCTTT.

V is TRBV3-1 (or the pseudogene TRBV3-2) and J is TRBJ2-1, with 9 positions matching TRBD2. V shed 1 base and J 5 bases; nucleotides not matched to a gene: 9. Germline CDR1 and CDR2: LGHDT and YNNKEL (reference sequence). This CDR3 comprises 17 residues. The DNA for the CDR3 is TGTGCCAGCAGCCAAGTGAGTCTAGCGGGGAGAAACAATGAGCAGTTCTTC. It is translated as CASSQVSLAGRNNEQFF.

For this clone: In the same sample, other DNA sequences code for this CDR3. The rearrangement links TRBV5-1 to TRBJ1-1; D uncertain. The ends were cut back, 1 base at V and 2 bases at J, with 6 bases in the middle. This CDR3 has 13 amino acids. Germline lookup yields CDR1 SGHRS and CDR2 YFSETQ. The CDR3 spells CASSLTQNTEAFF. The CDR3 DNA is TGCGCCAGCAGCTTGACACAAAACACTGAAGCTTTCTTT. Using reference TRBV5-1 and TRBJ1-1 for the parts outside the CDR3, the full variable domain is KAGVTQTPRYLIKTRGQQVTLSCSPISGHRSVSWYQQTPGQGLQFLFEYFSETQRNKGNFPGRFSGRQFSNSRSEMNVSTLELGDSALYLCASSLTQNTEAFFGQGTRLTVV.

J is TRBJ1-1 and V is TRBV9; no reliable D call. The CDR3 loop spans 13 amino acids. The germline V gene encodes CDR1 SGDLS and CDR2 YYNGEE. V gave up 0 bases and J gave up 0 bases, with 3 bases separating them. The CDR3 sequence is CASSVDLNTEAFF. CDR3 DNA: TGTGCCAGCAGCGTAGACTTGAACACTGAAGCTTTCTTT.

The table lists this clone with a count of one. The chain has TRBV30 and TRBJ1-1; D ambiguous. The length of the CDR3 is 14 residues. Germline V gene data show CDR1 as GTSNPN and CDR2 as SVGIG (reference sequence). Trimming shortened V by 0 bases and J by 4 bases, and 12 bases separated the two germline ends. The CDR3 loop is CAWSVGLGSTEAFF. The CDR3 DNA sequence: TGTGCCTGGAGTGTAGGCTTAGGGAGCACTGAAGCTTTCTTT.